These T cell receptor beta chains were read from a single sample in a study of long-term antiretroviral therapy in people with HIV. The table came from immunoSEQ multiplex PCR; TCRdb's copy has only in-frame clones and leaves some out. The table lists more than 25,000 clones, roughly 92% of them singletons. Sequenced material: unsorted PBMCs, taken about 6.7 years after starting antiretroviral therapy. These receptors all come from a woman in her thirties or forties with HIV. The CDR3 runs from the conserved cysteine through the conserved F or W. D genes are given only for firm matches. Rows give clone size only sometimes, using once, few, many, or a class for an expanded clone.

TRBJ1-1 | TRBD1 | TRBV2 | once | TGTGCCAGCAGTGCCCGACAGGGGGGCACTGAAGCTTTCTTT | CASSARQGGTEAFF
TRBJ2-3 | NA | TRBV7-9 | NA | TGTGCCAGCAGTAGTGGAACCTCCCGGCCCACAGATACGCAGTATTTT | CASSSGTSRPTDTQYF
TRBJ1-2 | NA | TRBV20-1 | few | TGCAGTGCCGGCTTAAACTATGGCTACACCTTC | CSAGLNYGYTF
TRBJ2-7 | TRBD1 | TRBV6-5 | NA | TGTGCCAGCAGTTATTTACAGGGGGGTTTTCGGAACGAGCAGTACTTC | CASSYLQGGFRNEQYF
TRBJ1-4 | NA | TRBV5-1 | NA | TGCGCCAGCAGCTTGATGACAACTAATGAAAAACTGTTTTTT | CASSLMTTNEKLFF
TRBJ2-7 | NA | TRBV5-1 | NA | TGCGCCAGCAGATGGACAGAGCTCTCCTACGAGCAGTACTTC | CASRWTELSYEQYF
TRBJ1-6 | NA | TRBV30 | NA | TGTGCCTGGAGTGTACAGGCTTTCGGCAAAAATAATTCACCCCTCCACTTT | CAWSVQAFGKNNSPLHF
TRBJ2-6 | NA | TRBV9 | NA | TGTGCCAGCAGTGAGTTCCACTCTGGGGCCAACGTCCTGACTTTC | CASSEFHSGANVLTF
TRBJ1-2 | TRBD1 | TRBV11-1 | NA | TGTGCCAGCAGCTCCGGACAGGAGGTGCAGGGCTACACCTTC | CASSSGQEVQGYTF
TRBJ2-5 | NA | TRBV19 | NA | TGTGCCAGTAGTCCCCTTCTTGGGGAGACCCAGTACTTC | CASSPLLGETQYF
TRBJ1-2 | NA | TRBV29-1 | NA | TGCAGCGTTGAAGATCGGGAACCCCCCGCAGGGAACTATGGCTACACCTTC | CSVEDREPPAGNYGYTF
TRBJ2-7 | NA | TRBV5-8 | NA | TGTGCCAGCAGCAGTGGATACGGGTCCATCGCTACCTACGAGCAGTACTTC | CASSSGYGSIATYEQYF
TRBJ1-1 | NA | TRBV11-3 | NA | TGTGCCAGCAGCGTGACGGATAACACTGAAGCTTTCTTT | CASSVTDNTEAFF
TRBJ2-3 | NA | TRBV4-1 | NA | TGCGCCAGCAGCCAAGATACGGGGGCCTCAGATACGCAGTATTTT | CASSQDTGASDTQYF
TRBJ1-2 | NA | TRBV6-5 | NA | TGTGCCAGCAGACCTTTAAGACCCTTTAACTATGGCTACACCTTC | CASRPLRPFNYGYTF
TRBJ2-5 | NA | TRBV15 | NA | TGTGCCACCAGCAGAGATCGAGGCGGGGCAGGCCAGGGGACCCAGTACTTC | CATSRDRGGAGQGTQYF
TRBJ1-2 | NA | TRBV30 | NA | TGTGCCTGGAGTGGGTCGGCAGGGGCCTATGGCTACACCTTC | CAWSGSAGAYGYTF
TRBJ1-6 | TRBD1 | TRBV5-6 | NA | TGTGCCAGCAGCTTTCTAGACAGGGGTAGTTCACCCCTCCACTTT | CASSFLDRGSSPLHF
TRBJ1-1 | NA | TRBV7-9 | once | TGTGCCAGCAGCCCACAGGGCCTGAACACTGAAGCTTTCTTT | CASSPQGLNTEAFF
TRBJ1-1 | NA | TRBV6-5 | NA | TGTGCCAGCAGTTCACGGTATAGCACTGAAGCTTTCTTT | CASSSRYSTEAFF
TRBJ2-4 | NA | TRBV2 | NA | TGTGCCAGCATTAGAGAGGCAGTGGCCAAAAACATTCAGTACTTC | CASIREAVAKNIQYF
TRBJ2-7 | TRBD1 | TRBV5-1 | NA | TGCGCCAGCAAACCCGGGACAGGGGGTTCATACGAGCAGTACTTC | CASKPGTGGSYEQYF
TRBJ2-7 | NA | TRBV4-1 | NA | TGCGCCAGCAGCCAAGAGGTCACCTACGAGCAGTACTTC | CASSQEVTYEQYF
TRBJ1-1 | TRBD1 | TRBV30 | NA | TGTGCCTGGAATCGACAGGGGGGGGGACTCACTGAAGCTTTCTTT | CAWNRQGGGLTEAFF
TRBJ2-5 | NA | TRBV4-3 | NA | TGCGCCAGCAGCCAAGATCCTCCGGGCAGTGAGGAGACCCAGTACTTC | CASSQDPPGSEETQYF
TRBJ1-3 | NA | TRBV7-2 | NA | TGTGCCAGCAGCTTAACATGGAACACCATATATTTT | CASSLTWNTIYF
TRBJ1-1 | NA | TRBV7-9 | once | TGTGCCAGCAGCCAAGTAGGGGAGACTGAAGCTTTCTTT | CASSQVGETEAFF
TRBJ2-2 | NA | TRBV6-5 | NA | TGTGCCAGCAGGAGGGGACAGAACACCGGGGAGCTGTTTTTT | CASRRGQNTGELFF
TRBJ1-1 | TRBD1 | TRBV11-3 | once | TGTGCCAGCAGCTTAGGCAGGGGGCAGGCTGAAGCTTTCTTT | CASSLGRGQAEAFF
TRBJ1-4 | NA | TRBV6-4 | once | TGTGCCAGCAGTGTTTCTGCAACTAATGAAAAACTGTTTTTT | CASSVSATNEKLFF
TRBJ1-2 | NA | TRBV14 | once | TGTGCCAGCAGCCAAACGAATGCTCCGGGGCATTATGGCTACACCTTC | CASSQTNAPGHYGYTF
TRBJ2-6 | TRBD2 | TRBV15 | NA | TGTGCCACCAGCAGGGCCATGGGGCTAGCGGCGTACTCTGGGGCCAACGTCCTGACTTTC | CATSRAMGLAAYSGANVLTF
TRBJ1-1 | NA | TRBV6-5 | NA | TGTGCCAGCAGTTACAGCTGGGGGCGGGGGGAAGCTTTCTTT | CASSYSWGRGEAFF
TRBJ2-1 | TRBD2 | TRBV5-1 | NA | TGCGCCAGCAGCTTGGATCTAGCGGGGGGGCATGAGCAGTTCTTC | CASSLDLAGGHEQFF
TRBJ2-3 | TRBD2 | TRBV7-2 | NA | TGTGCCAGCAGCCAAGGACTAGCGGGGGGCACAGATACGCAGTATTTT | CASSQGLAGGTDTQYF
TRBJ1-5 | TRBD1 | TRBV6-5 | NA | TGTGCCAGCAGGACGGACAGGGGGAGAGGGTCCCAGCATTTT | CASRTDRGRGSQHF
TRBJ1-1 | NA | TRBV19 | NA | TGTGCCAGTAGTCCTACCCAAACGAACACTGAAGCTTTCTTT | CASSPTQTNTEAFF
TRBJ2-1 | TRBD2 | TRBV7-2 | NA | TGTGCCAGCAGCTTAGCTCTAGCGGGGGGCCTAAATGAGCAGTTCTTC | CASSLALAGGLNEQFF
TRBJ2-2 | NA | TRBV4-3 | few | TGCGCCAGCAGCCAAGGCCCAGGCACCGGGGAGCTGTTTTTT | CASSQGPGTGELFF
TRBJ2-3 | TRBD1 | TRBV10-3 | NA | TGTGCCATCAGTGAGTCGACAGGGGGCGGCACAGATACGCAGTATTTT | CAISESTGGGTDTQYF
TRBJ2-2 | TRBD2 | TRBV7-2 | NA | TGTGCCAGCAGCTTAAGGCGGGGGGGCCCCGGGGAGCTGTTTTTT | CASSLRRGGPGELFF
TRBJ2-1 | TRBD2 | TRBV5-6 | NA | TGTGCCAGCAGCCCGCTACTAGCGGGGGGGATCAGCTCCTACAATGAGCAGTTCTTC | CASSPLLAGGISSYNEQFF
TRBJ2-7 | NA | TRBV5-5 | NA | TGTGCCAGCAGCTTGGGAACGCCGTCCGAGCAGTACTTC | CASSLGTPSEQYF
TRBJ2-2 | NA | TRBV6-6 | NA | TGTGCCAGCACCGGCCAGGGGGGTAGCACCGGGGAGCTGTTTTTT | CASTGQGGSTGELFF
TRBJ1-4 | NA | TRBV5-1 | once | TGCGCCAGCAGCTTGGGACAGGAGAAACTGTTTTTT | CASSLGQEKLFF
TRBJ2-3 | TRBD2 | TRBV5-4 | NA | TGTGCCAGCAGCTCCCCCCGGGCTAGCGGATCCACAGATACGCAGTATTTT | CASSSPRASGSTDTQYF
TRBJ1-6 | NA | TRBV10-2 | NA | TGCGCCAGCAACAGGGTTTATAATTCACCCCTCCACTTT | CASNRVYNSPLHF
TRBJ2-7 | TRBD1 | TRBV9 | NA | TGTGCCAGCAGCGTTGGGACAGGGCGGACCTACGAGCAGTACTTC | CASSVGTGRTYEQYF
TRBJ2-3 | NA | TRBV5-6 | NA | TGTGCCAGCAGCTTGGTCGGCAGGGAGATTAGCACAGATACGCAGTATTTT | CASSLVGREISTDTQYF
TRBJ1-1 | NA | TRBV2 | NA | TGTGCCAGCAGTGAAGGTCAGGCAGTAACTGAAGCTTTCTTT | CASSEGQAVTEAFF
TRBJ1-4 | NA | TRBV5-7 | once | TGTGCCAGCGCTCATTTACCGCCGTTAATTAGCGGTCTGCCTGAAAAACTGTTTTTT | CASAHLPPLISGLPEKLFF